This TCR beta chain comes out of a study of T cell repertoires in cytomegalovirus infection. Study background: It can be stated that public TCR beta signatures indicated CMV infection as well as a matching HLA type. Study-wide results and limits: The study identified carriers of CMV plus the relevant HLA from cumulative public TCR beta family frequency. There were HLA-C-restricted CMV-specific TCR beta clonotypes dominating the ex vivo response.

TCRdb ran MiXCR on the reads and lists one entry per CDR3 protein. The data hold fewer than 200,000 distinct CDR3 sequences, with roughly 19% observed a single time. Between the trimmed V and J ends, which lost 6 bases and 1 base, there was a span of 19 bases. CDR1 and CDR2 from the germline V gene are MDHEN and SYDVKM. The CDR3 is made up of 17 amino acids. On this clonotype itself: Its target is unknown.

Sequencing input: PBMCs. The receptor's source is a human donor in good health (CMV status not recorded). Some clones in this sample may be carry-over from other donors' samples. The chain has TRBV28 and TRBJ2-1; D tentatively reads TRBD1 or TRBD2 (6 bases each). The CDR3 DNA reads TGTGCCAGCAGCTCCGGGGGCGAGGGGGGATCCTACAATGAGCAGTTCTTC. This sequence encodes CASSSGGEGGSYNEQFF.